The T cell receptor beta chain under discussion was sequenced for a study of T cell repertoires in cytomegalovirus infection. The CDR3 contains 14 residues. CDR1 is DFQATT and CDR2 is SNEGSKA in the germline V gene (reference sequence). Trimming cost V 2 bases and J 6 bases; bases outside gene matches: 5. TCRdb analysed the reads with MiXCR anew, one entry per CDR3 protein. There are hundreds of thousands of distinct CDR3 sequences in the sample; approximately 33% occur only once, and roughly 15% lies in the top ten. In its sample, this clonotype was seen a few times. The rearrangement joins TRBV20-1 to TRBJ2-3; 10 bases line up with TRBD1. This receptor was taken from a human donor in good health (CMV status not recorded). Some clones in this sample may be carry-over from other donors' samples. The source material was PBMCs. The CDR3 spells CSARPDRGGDTQYF. The DNA for the CDR3 is TGCAGTGCTAGACCGGACAGGGGGGGGGATACGCAGTATTTT.